The source of this T cell receptor beta chain is a study of blood T cell repertoires in COVID-19 (TCRdb year 2020). For context, the study as a whole: Samples from collaborators originated in the United States, Italy and Spain and spanned both the acute and convalescent phases of COVID-19. Where available, HLA class I and class II types were obtained from metadata supplied by the sample provider rather than from assay-based typing. The prospective study material was composed of cDNA or gDNA derived from T cells, B-cell-depleted T cells, or PBMCs. Deeply sampled blood TCRbeta repertoires from subjects exposed to, actively infected with, or recovered from COVID-19 were included in the dataset. The repertoires were made available in a free public database intended to serve as a resource for research on the immune response to SARS-CoV-2. A de-identified subject ID, COVID-19 status, age in years and sex were almost always included in the sample metadata. Samples were obtained from the ongoing ImmuneRACE study (first 160 participants) and from about 1,300 subjects provided by 6 global collaborators. The paper as a whole reports these results and caveats: The quantity of clinical and demographic metadata differed by source and by participant and was supplied without curation.

V trim: 5 bases; J trim: 8 bases; unmatched bases: 7. The germline V gene provides CDR1 SNHLY and CDR2 FYNNEI. Its CDR3 holds 15 amino acids, cysteine through phenylalanine. The retained sequence is limited to the CDR3, 45 bases, with the frame set at the first base. This clone was recorded a few times. Its antigen has not been determined. Base qualities are not at hand, and no much larger clone is one base apart. TCRbeta CDR3 regions were amplified from genomic DNA by means of the immunoSEQ Assay, a bias-controlled multiplex PCR. In the source study's methods: Nucleated cell counts per sample were estimated from amplification of reference gene primers within the assay. To quantify the absolute abundance of each unique TCRbeta CDR3 rearrangement, sequence reads were collapsed and filtered. For each sample, productive Simpson clonality was calculated as the square root of Simpson's diversity index over productive rearrangements. What TCRdb holds here is the immuneACCESS table cut down to in-frame rearrangements. Part of the clones is not present; checked against another copy, under half of the missing clones reflect an unresolved V gene, and the others are unexplained. V, J and clone size reflect that table, while D and trimming were determined from the DNA. This sample is represented by more than 90,000 clones; 70% to 90% of them were singletons. The ten biggest clones cover 3.5% to 5% of the sample.

The collaborating institutions used their own protocols to collect whole blood in K2EDTA tubes. For TCRbeta analysis, collaborator samples were shipped as frozen whole blood, as isolated PBMCs, or as DNA extracted from either sample type. The receptor's source is a man between 60 and 75 years old with acute or convalescent COVID-19. Sequences were obtained from peripheral blood. The V gene is TRBV2 and the J gene is TRBJ2-1; 12 central bases correspond to TRBD2. Here is the DNA: TGTGCCAGCAGTTGGACTAGCGGGGTGGGGGATGAGCAGTTCTTC. Protein translation: CASSWTSGVGDEQFF.